These 2 T cell receptor beta chains were sequenced from one sample in a study of Ad26.COV2.S vaccination and SARS-CoV-2 variants. Sequencing was performed with immunoSEQ multiplex PCR; in TCRdb, only in-frame clones are kept and a portion is missing. The sample includes fewer than 500,000 clones, about nine tenths seen only once; the top ten take more than 10%. Treatment defined: 15 to 20 received Ad26.COV2.S at low or high dose, single or two shots; 5 received placebo; per-sample allocation not given. Samples were taken on day 63 after the first vaccine or placebo injection. Sequences were derived from peripheral blood, sampled in a trial of Ad26.COV2.S vaccine versus placebo. The receptors were sampled from a person between 18 and 65 years old who received the Ad26.COV2.S COVID-19 vaccine or a placebo.

The V call is TRBV12-3 or TRBV12-4, the J call TRBJ1-1; tentative D call: TRBD1 (5 bases). CDR3 length equals 12 residues. Trimming cost V 5 bases and J 4 bases, with 8 bases left between them. The CDR3, as DNA: TGTGCCAGCAGTCGGGACGGCACTGAAGCTTTCTTT. Residues: CASSRDGTEAFF.

Turning to this clone: This specimen includes other DNA sequences encoding the same CDR3. The rearrangement links TRBV9 to TRBJ1-6; 10 nucleotides match TRBD1. There are 15 residues in the CDR3. With 2 bases clipped from V and 9 bases from J, the junction kept 5 bases outside the gene matches. The germline CDR1 and CDR2 sequences are SGDLS and YYNGEE. The CDR3 loop is CASSVRDRGGSPLHF. The CDR3 DNA sequence: TGTGCCAGCAGCGTCCGGGACAGGGGTGGTTCACCCCTCCACTTT.